A single sample is the source of the 18 T cell receptor beta chains below, sequenced in a study of blood T cell repertoires in COVID-19. Here immunoSEQ multiplex PCR was the method, and the copy in TCRdb shows in-frame clones only, minus some. In the table there are around 230,000 clones, 75% to 90% of which are singletons. The specimen was peripheral blood. These receptors came from a woman aged 70 to 79 with active or convalescent COVID-19.

In this sample, this clone turned up once. V gene TRBV24-1 combines with J gene TRBJ2-1; 8 nucleotides agree with TRBD1. The CDR3 totals 16 residues. CDR1 and CDR2 (germline): KGHDR, SFDVKD. The trim removed 4 bases at V and 2 bases at J, leaving 6 bases unmatched. CDR3 amino acids: CATSDPSGQAYNEQFF. The DNA of the CDR3 is TGTGCCACCAGTGACCCCTCGGGACAGGCCTACAATGAGCAGTTCTTC.

The V gene is TRBV5-1, the J gene TRBJ1-3; 7 nucleotides align to TRBD1. Germline V gene lookup returns CDR1 SGHRS and CDR2 YFSETQ. The CDR3 totals 16 residues. With V trimmed by 0 bases and J by 0 bases, 3 bases remained unmatched. The CDR3: CASSLVGQSSGNTIYF. The CDR3 bases are TGCGCCAGCAGCTTGGTGGGACAGAGCTCTGGAAACACCATATATTTT.

The chain couples TRBV12-5 to TRBJ2-5, with 7 bases aligning to TRBD2. Germline V CDR1 and CDR2: LGHNT, FRNRAP. This CDR3 contains 12 residues. Trimming removed 9 bases from V and 3 bases from J; junction bases left unmatched: 4. CDR3 sequence: CASRGVEETQYF. CDR3 nucleotide sequence: TGTGCTAGCCGGGGGGTGGAAGAGACCCAGTACTTC.

This chain connects TRBV30 to TRBJ1-2; D remains unclear. The CDR3 has 13 amino acids. In germline, CDR1 is GTSNPN, CDR2 SVGIG (reference sequence). V dropped 3 bases and J dropped 6 bases, with 14 bases sitting between them. CDR3 in amino acids: CAWSPPLADGYTF. The CDR3 DNA reads TGTGCCTGGAGCCCTCCTTTGGCCGATGGCTACACCTTC. The variable domain in full, with the rest retrieved from reference TRBV30 and TRBJ1-2, is SQTIHQWPATLVQPVGSPLSLECTVEGTSNPNLYWYRQAAGRGLQLLFYSVGIGQISSEVPQNLSASRPQDRQFILSSKKLLLSDSGFYLCAWSPPLADGYTFGSGTRLTVV.

This clone has only one observation. The chain combines TRBV15 with TRBJ1-2, with D perhaps matching TRBD1 (6 bases). Per germline, CDR1 LNHNV and CDR2 YYDKDF (reference sequence). The germline V and J ends were trimmed by 0 bases and 2 bases, with 7 bases remaining between them. There are 14 residues in the CDR3. For the CDR3, the DNA is TGTGCCACCAGCAGAGAAAGGGGGAACTATGGCTACACCTTC. Protein: CATSRERGNYGYTF.

The CDR3 region is CASGEGQGDEQYF. DNA for the CDR3: TGCGCCAGCGGAGAAGGACAGGGCGACGAGCAGTACTTC. The chain links TRBV5-1 to TRBJ2-7, with 8 bases lining up with TRBD1. CDR3 length: 13 residues. Germline CDR1 and CDR2: SGHRS and YFSETQ. J was trimmed by 5 bases and V by 7 bases; bases with no gene match: 8. The full variable domain, its missing parts supplied by reference TRBV5-1 and TRBJ2-7, is KAGVTQTPRYLIKTRGQQVTLSCSPISGHRSVSWYQQTPGQGLQFLFEYFSETQRNKGNFPGRFSGRQFSNSRSEMNVSTLELGDSALYLCASGEGQGDEQYFGPGTRLTVT.

This chain connects TRBV12-3 or TRBV12-4 to TRBJ2-1; D is uncertain. Trimming took off 8 bases at V and 3 bases at J, with 5 bases between the two ends. CDR3 size: 11 residues. For the CDR3, the DNA is TGTGCCAGCGCGTTCTACAATGAGCAGTTCTTC. Its translation: CASAFYNEQFF.

The rearrangement joins TRBV6-1 to TRBJ1-3; D perhaps matches TRBD1 (6 bases). Germline V CDR1 and CDR2: MNHNS, SASEGT. Trimming removed 4 bases at V and 0 bases at J, with 22 bases between. The CDR3 has 19 residues. The CDR3 nucleotides are TGTGCCAGCAGTGTCCCAGTGGGGGGGGGCTCACGCTCTGGAAACACCATATATTTT. It translates to CASSVPVGGGSRSGNTIYF.

The chain is built from TRBV9 and TRBJ2-7; possibly TRBD1 for D (6 bases). This CDR3 is built from 17 residues. Per the germline V gene, CDR1 is SGDLS and CDR2 is YYNGEE. Trimming took off 0 bases at V and 2 bases at J, with 18 bases between the two ends. In DNA form, the CDR3 reads TGTGCCAGCAGCGTAGGGAAGGGGGTGAAACAGGCCTACGAGCAGTACTTC. This translates into CASSVGKGVKQAYEQYF. The full variable domain, with the rest looked up from reference TRBV9 and TRBJ2-7, is DSGVTQTPKHLITATGQRVTLRCSPRSGDLSVYWYQQSLDQGLQFLIQYYNGEERAKGNILERFSAQQFPDLHSELNLSSLELGDSALYFCASSVGKGVKQAYEQYFGPGTRLTVT.

V usage is TRBV5-4 and J usage is TRBJ1-4, with D maybe TRBD1 (5 bases). V was pared by 4 bases and J by 6 bases, with 16 bases between. CDR3 size: 15 residues. The V gene's germline CDR1 is SGHNT and CDR2 YYREEE (reference sequence). The CDR3 loop reads CASSRLGGSDEKLFF. CDR3 coding DNA: TGTGCCAGCAGCCGGCTGGGGGGATCGGATGAAAAACTGTTTTTT.

The V and J genes are TRBV5-1 and TRBJ2-7; 8 positions match TRBD2. J lost 7 bases, V lost 4 bases, and 10 bases had no gene match. Germline V lookup: CDR1 SGHRS, CDR2 YFSETQ. The CDR3 runs 14 residues. CDR3 protein: CASSPPREGREQYF. The CDR3 DNA reads as TGCGCCAGCAGCCCTCCCCGGGAGGGACGGGAGCAGTACTTC.

This sequence joins TRBV5-1 and TRBJ2-7; 7 bases align to TRBD2. V dropped 3 bases and J dropped 6; count of bases not matched to a gene: 9. This CDR3 is 14 amino acids long. CDR1 is SGHRS and CDR2 is YFSETQ in the germline V gene. DNA of the CDR3: TGCGCCAGCAGCTCCGGACTAGATGGGCTCGAGCAGTACTTC. This codes for CASSSGLDGLEQYF.

This chain uses TRBV6-5 with TRBJ1-6; D is uncertain. The germline CDR1 and CDR2 sequences are MNHEY and SVGAGI. The V end was cut by 1 base, the J end by 6 bases, with 13 bases between. The CDR3 runs 16 residues. The CDR3, as DNA: TGTGCCAGCAGTTACTTTGCTGTGGGCGTTAATTCACCCCTCCACTTT. As protein: CASSYFAVGVNSPLHF.

The chain combines TRBV13 with TRBJ2-7; 9 bases map to TRBD2. The CDR3 totals 19 residues. Trimming cost V 5 bases and J 3 bases; bases outside gene matches: 20. Germline loops: CDR1 PRHDT, CDR2 FYEKMQ (reference sequence). CDR3 nucleotides: TGTGCCAGCAGCCACGCACTAAATAGCGGGGGAATTTCGGGCTACGAGCAGTACTTC. It specifies CASSHALNSGGISGYEQYF.

The chain recombines TRBV12-3 or TRBV12-4 with TRBJ1-6; D gene uncertain. This CDR3 region has 12 residues. With 7 bases removed from V and 6 bases from J, the gap between germline ends came to 7 bases. The CDR3 DNA reads TGTGCCAGCACCCAGTCTAATTCACCCCTCCACTTT. It yields the protein CASTQSNSPLHF.

The CDR3 DNA is TGTGCCAGTAGCGGGACTAGCAACGACAATGAGCAGTTCTTC. It encodes CASSGTSNDNEQFF. V is TRBV19 and J is TRBJ2-1; 9 bases match TRBD2. Trimming cost V 6 bases and J 5 bases; bases outside gene matches: 5. The CDR3 is made up of 14 amino acids. CDR1 LNHDA and CDR2 SQIVND come from the germline V gene (reference sequence). The full variable domain, completed using reference TRBV19 and TRBJ2-1, is DGGITQSPKYLFRKEGQNVTLSCEQNLNHDAMYWYRQDPGQGLRLIYYSQIVNDFQKGDIAEGYSVSREKKESFPLTVTSAQKNPTAFYLCASSGTSNDNEQFFGPGTRLTVL.

V gene TRBV4-2 combines with J gene TRBJ2-4; D may be TRBD2 (7 bases). This CDR3 is 15 amino acids long. V was cut by 1 base and J by 2 bases, with 9 bases left in between. Germline CDR1 LGHNA, CDR2 YNFKEQ. The CDR3 spells CASSQVGGPKNIQYF. As DNA, the CDR3 is TGTGCCAGCAGCCAAGTCGGGGGGCCCAAAAACATTCAGTACTTC.

V gene TRBV5-4 combines with J gene TRBJ1-2, with TRBD1 as a possible D gene (6 bases). Germline-derived CDR1 and CDR2 are SGHNT and YYREEE (reference sequence). The CDR3 consists of 16 residues. V was cut by 3 bases and J by 3 bases, with 18 bases left in between. CDR3 bases: TGTGCCAGCAGCTCGGGAGGGGGGCAGGGCCACTATGGCTACACCTTC. Amino acid sequence: CASSSGGGQGHYGYTF.